These 11 T cell receptor beta chains were all obtained from the same sample, sequenced in a study of technical replicates of blood from a handful of donors. The assay was immunoSEQ multiplex PCR, and TCRdb's table has in-frame clones only and misses some. The sample consists of tens of thousands of clones, 85% to 95% of them appearing once. Sequenced material: PBMCs. The receptors derive from a human donor in good health. Some clones in this sample may be carry-over from other donors' samples.

J is TRBJ2-1 and V is TRBV5-1; the D is unclear. The CDR3 covers 15 residues. V gave up 0 bases and J gave up 3 bases, with 10 bases separating them. The germline V gene encodes CDR1 SGHRS and CDR2 YFSETQ. CDR3 residues: CASSLGGLGYNEQFF. CDR3 DNA: TGCGCCAGCAGCTTGGGCGGCTTGGGCTACAATGAGCAGTTCTTC.

This clone occurred a few times. The rearrangement uses TRBV9 and TRBJ1-5; D not resolved. The V gene's germline CDR1 is SGDLS and CDR2 YYNGEE. This CDR3 is built from 13 residues. Trimming removed 4 bases at V and 6 bases at J, with 11 bases between. DNA for the CDR3: TGTGCCAGCAGCACCCGGGAGGCTCAGCCCCAGCATTTT. Protein product: CASSTREAQPQHF. Combining the CDR3 with reference TRBV9 and TRBJ1-5 gives the whole variable domain DSGVTQTPKHLITATGQRVTLRCSPRSGDLSVYWYQQSLDQGLQFLIQYYNGEERAKGNILERFSAQQFPDLHSELNLSSLELGDSALYFCASSTREAQPQHFGDGTRLSIL.

The chain has TRBV4-3 and TRBJ1-2; possibly TRBD1 for D (6 bases). The V gene lost 0 bases and the J gene lost 8 bases, with 25 bases spanning the gap. Germline V lookup: CDR1 LGHNA, CDR2 YSLEER. This CDR3 region has 18 residues. The CDR3 protein is CASSQESAGAISIGGYTF. The CDR3 nucleotides are TGCGCCAGCAGCCAAGAATCAGCGGGGGCTATCTCTATAGGCGGCTACACCTTC.

The chain joins TRBV30 to TRBJ1-1; 11 nucleotides agree with TRBD1. CDR1 and CDR2 from the germline V gene are GTSNPN and SVGIG (reference sequence). V dropped 3 bases and J dropped 1; count of bases not matched to a gene: 4. The CDR3 runs to 15 residues. CDR3 coding DNA: TGTGCCTGGAGCGTGGGGACAGGGGGGAACACTGAAGCTTTCTTT. Protein: CAWSVGTGGNTEAFF.

The chain is built from TRBV4-1 and TRBJ1-1; D not resolved. Germline CDR1 and CDR2: MGHRA and YSYEKL. V was shortened by 0 bases and J by 6 bases, with 17 bases between the two germline ends. The CDR3 has 16 amino acids. CDR3 sequence reads: CASSQERTGWRSEAFF. CDR3 DNA: TGCGCCAGCAGCCAAGAACGTACGGGGTGGAGGTCTGAAGCTTTCTTT.

V usage is TRBV6-4 and J usage is TRBJ2-1; D call uncertain. The CDR3 loop spans 13 amino acids. V lost 2 bases, J lost 3 bases, and 5 bases lay in between. The V gene's germline CDR1 is MRHNA and CDR2 SNTAGT. The CDR3 nucleotides read TGTGCCAGCAGTGACGCAGGCTACAATGAGCAGTTCTTC. This codes for CASSDAGYNEQFF.

The chain is built from TRBV6-6 and TRBJ1-6; 7 positions agree with TRBD1. Trimming took 6 bases from V and 6 from J; bases not matched to a gene: 11. This CDR3 is built from 16 residues. The germline CDR1 and CDR2 sequences are MNHNY and SVGAGI (reference sequence). In nucleotides, the CDR3 is TGTGCCAGCAGCCTCTGGAGAGGACAGGCTAATTCACCCCTCCACTTT. This sequence encodes CASSLWRGQANSPLHF.

V and J are TRBV7-6 and TRBJ2-1; 9 positions agree with TRBD2. Unmatched junction bases numbered 5, after V lost 7 bases and J lost 7 bases. CDR3 size: 13 residues. Germline V gene sequence: CDR1 SGHVS, CDR2 FNYEAQ. The CDR3 DNA reads TGTGCCAGCAAGGTGGCGGGAGGGAATGAGCAGTTCTTC. Translating it yields CASKVAGGNEQFF.

This chain uses TRBV10-3 with TRBJ1-1, with unresolved D. Germline V gives CDR1 ENHRY, CDR2 SYGVKD. V lost 8 bases and J lost 2, with 15 bases in between. This CDR3 region has 14 residues. CDR3 residues: CAISFRGKNTEAFF. The CDR3 DNA sequence: TGTGCCATCTCTTTTCGGGGAAAAAACACTGAAGCTTTCTTT.

V and J are TRBV29-1 and TRBJ2-1; 9 positions match TRBD2. The CDR3 covers 15 residues. J lost 8 bases, V lost 4 bases, and 12 bases had no gene match. Germline lookup yields CDR1 SQVTM and CDR2 ANQGSEA. The CDR3 DNA reads TGCAGCGTTGTAGGGCGGGAGGGCTGGGTGGATGAGCAGTTCTTC. Protein: CSVVGREGWVDEQFF.

This rearrangement joins TRBV4-3 to TRBJ2-7; TRBD2 matches at 8 bases. Per the germline V gene, CDR1 is LGHNA and CDR2 is YSLEER. The CDR3 length is 17 residues. With V trimmed by 5 bases and J by 2 bases, 14 bases remained unmatched. Here the CDR3 reads CASSVSEAAGGTYEQYF. In DNA form, the CDR3 reads TGCGCCAGCAGCGTCTCTGAGGCGGCGGGAGGAACCTACGAGCAGTACTTC.